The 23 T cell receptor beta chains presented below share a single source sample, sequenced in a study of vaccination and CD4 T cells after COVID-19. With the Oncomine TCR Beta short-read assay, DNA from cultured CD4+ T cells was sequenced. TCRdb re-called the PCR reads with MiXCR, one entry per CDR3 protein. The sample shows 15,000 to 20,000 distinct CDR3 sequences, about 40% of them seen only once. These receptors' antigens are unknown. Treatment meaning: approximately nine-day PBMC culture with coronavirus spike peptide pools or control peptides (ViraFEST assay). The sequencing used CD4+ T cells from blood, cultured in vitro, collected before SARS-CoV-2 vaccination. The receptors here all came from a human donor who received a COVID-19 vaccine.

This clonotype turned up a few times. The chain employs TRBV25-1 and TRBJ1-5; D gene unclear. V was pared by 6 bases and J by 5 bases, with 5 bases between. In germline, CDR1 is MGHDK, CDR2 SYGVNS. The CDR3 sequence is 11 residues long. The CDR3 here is CASRDDQPQHF. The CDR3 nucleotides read TGTGCCAGCAGAGACGATCAGCCCCAGCATTTT.

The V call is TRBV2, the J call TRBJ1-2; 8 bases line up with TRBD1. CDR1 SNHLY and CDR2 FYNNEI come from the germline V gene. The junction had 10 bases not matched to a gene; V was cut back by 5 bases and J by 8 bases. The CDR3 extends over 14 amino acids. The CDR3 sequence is CASSPRTGRVGYTF. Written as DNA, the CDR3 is TGTGCCAGCAGTCCGCGGACAGGGCGGGTCGGCTACACCTTC.

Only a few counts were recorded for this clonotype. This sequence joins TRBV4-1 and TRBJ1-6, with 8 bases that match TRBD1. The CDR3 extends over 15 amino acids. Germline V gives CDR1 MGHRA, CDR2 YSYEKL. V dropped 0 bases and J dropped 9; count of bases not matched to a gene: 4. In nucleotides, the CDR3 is TGCGCCAGCAGCCAAGAGGACAGGGTTGGTTCACCCCTCCACTTT. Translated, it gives CASSQEDRVGSPLHF.

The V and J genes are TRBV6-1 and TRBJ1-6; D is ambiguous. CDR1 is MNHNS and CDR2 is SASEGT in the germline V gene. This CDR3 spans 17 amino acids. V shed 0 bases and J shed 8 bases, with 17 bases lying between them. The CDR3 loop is CASSEALQVPPDSPLHF. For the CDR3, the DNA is TGTGCCAGCAGTGAAGCGCTTCAGGTTCCCCCGGATTCACCCCTCCACTTT.

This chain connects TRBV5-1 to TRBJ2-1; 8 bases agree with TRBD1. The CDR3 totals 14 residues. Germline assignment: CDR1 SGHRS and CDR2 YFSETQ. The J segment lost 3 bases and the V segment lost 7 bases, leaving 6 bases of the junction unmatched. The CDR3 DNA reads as TGCGCCAGCGGGCCAGGGGGCAGCTACAATGAGCAGTTCTTC. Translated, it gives CASGPGGSYNEQFF.

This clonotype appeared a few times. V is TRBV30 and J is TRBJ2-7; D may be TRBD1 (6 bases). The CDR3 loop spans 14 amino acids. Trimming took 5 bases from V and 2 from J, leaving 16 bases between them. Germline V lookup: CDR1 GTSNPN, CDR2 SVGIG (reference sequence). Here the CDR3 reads CAWVDRLRAYEQYF. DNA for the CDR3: TGTGCCTGGGTCGACAGGCTAAGGGCCTACGAGCAGTACTTC.

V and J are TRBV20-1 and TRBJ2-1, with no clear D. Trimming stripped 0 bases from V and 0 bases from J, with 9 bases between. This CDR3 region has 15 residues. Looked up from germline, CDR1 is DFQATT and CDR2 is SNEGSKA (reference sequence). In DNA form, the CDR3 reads TGCAGTGCTAGAGATGTTGCTAGCTCCTACAATGAGCAGTTCTTC. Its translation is CSARDVASSYNEQFF.

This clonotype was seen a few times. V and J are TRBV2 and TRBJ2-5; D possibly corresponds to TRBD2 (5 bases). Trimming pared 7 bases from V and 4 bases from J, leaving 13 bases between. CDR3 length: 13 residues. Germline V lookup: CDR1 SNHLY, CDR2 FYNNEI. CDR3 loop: CASKIRRGETQYF. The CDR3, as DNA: TGTGCCAGCAAGATACGTCGGGGAGAGACCCAGTACTTC.

The CDR3 sequence is CASSARGGNYGYTF. CDR3 nucleotides: TGTGCCAGCAGCGCACGGGGGGGAAACTATGGCTACACCTTC. The chain employs TRBV9 and TRBJ1-2; tentatively, D is TRBD1 (5 bases). Germline-derived CDR1 and CDR2 are SGDLS and YYNGEE. This CDR3 contains 14 residues. Trimming pared 3 bases from V and 2 bases from J, leaving 11 bases between.

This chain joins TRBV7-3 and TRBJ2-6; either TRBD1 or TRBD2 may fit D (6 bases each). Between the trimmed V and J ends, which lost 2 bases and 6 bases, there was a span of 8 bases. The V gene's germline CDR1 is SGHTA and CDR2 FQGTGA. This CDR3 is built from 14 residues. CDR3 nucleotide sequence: TGTGCCAGCAGCTTAGGGGGGCAGGCCAACGTCCTGACTTTC. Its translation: CASSLGGQANVLTF.

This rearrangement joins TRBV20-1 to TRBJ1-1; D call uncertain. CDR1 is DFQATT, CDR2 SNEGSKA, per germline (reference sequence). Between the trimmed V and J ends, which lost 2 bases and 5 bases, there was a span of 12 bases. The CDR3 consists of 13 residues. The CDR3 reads CSARYNLGTEAFF. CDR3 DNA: TGCAGTGCTAGATACAACCTTGGAACTGAAGCTTTCTTT.

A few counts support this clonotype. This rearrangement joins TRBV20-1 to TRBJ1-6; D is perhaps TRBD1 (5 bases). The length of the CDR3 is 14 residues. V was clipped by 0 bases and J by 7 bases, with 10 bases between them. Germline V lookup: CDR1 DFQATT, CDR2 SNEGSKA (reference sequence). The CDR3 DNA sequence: TGCAGTGCTAGAGACAGGGTGGGGAATTCACCCCTCCACTTT. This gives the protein CSARDRVGNSPLHF.

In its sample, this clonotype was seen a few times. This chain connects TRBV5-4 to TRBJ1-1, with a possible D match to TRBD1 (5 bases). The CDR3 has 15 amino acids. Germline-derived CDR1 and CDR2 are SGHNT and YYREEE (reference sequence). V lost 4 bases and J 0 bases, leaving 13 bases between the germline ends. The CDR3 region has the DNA TGTGCCAGCAGCATCCCGGGACGGGTGAACACTGAAGCTTTCTTT. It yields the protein CASSIPGRVNTEAFF.

The CDR3 sequence is CASSLATETEAFF. The CDR3 DNA reads as TGTGCCAGCAGCCTGGCGACGGAAACTGAAGCTTTCTTT. The V call is TRBV6-1, the J call TRBJ1-1; no definite D call. In germline, CDR1 is MNHNS, CDR2 SASEGT. The CDR3 extends over 13 amino acids. V lost 6 bases to trimming and J lost 5 bases, with 13 bases between them.

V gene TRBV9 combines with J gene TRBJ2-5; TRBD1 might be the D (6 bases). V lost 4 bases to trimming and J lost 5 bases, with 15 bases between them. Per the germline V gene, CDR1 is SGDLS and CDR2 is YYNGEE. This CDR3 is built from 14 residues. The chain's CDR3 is CASSTGSVEETQYF. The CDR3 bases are TGTGCCAGCAGCACAGGGAGCGTGGAGGAGACCCAGTACTTC.

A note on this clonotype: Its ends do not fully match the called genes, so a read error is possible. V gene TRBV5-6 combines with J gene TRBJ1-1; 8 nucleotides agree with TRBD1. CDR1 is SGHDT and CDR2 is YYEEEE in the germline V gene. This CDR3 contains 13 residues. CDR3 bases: TGTGCCAGCAGCTACGACAGGGGCCTTGAAGCTTTCTTC. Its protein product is CASSYDRGLEAFF.

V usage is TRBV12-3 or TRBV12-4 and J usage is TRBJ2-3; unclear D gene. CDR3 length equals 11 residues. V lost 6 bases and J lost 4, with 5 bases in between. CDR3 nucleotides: TGTGCCAGCAGCACCTCAGATACGCAGTATTTT. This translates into CASSTSDTQYF.

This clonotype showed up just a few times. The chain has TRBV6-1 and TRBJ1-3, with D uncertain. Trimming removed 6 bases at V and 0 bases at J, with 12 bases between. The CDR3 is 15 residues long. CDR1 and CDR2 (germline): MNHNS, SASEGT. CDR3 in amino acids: CASSLSGSSGNTIYF. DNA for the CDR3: TGTGCCAGCAGCCTCTCGGGCAGCTCTGGAAACACCATATATTTT.

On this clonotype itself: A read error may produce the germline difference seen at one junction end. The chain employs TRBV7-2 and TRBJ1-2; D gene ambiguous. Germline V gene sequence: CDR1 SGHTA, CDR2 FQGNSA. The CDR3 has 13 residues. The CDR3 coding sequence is TGTGCCAGCAGCTCGACGAATAAACAGCGGCCCCTCTTC. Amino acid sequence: CASSSTNKQRPLF.

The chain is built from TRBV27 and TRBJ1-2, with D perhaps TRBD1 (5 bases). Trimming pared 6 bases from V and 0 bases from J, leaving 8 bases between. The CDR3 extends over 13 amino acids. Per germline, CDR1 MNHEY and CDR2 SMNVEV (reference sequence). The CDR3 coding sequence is TGTGCCAGCAGGACGACAGCTAACTATGGCTACACCTTC. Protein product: CASRTTANYGYTF.

CDR3 nucleotide sequence: TGTGCCAGTACTATTTGGGGGGACGGCGGTCAGCCCCAGCATTTT. This gives the protein CASTIWGDGGQPQHF. The V gene is TRBV19, the J gene TRBJ1-5, with TRBD1 as a possible D gene (5 bases). CDR1 and CDR2 (germline): LNHDA, SQIVND (reference sequence). The ends were cut back, 7 bases at V and 6 bases at J, with 19 bases in the middle. This CDR3 has 15 amino acids.

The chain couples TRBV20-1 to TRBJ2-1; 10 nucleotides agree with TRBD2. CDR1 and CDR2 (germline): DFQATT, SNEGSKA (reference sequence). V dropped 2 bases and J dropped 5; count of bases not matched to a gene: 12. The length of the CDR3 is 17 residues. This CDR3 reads CSARIRGSGGYNNEQFF. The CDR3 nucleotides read TGCAGTGCTAGAATTCGGGGTAGCGGGGGGTACAACAATGAGCAGTTCTTC.

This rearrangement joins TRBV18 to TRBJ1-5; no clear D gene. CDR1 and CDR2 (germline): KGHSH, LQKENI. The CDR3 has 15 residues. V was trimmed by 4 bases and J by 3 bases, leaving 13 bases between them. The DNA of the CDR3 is TGTGCCAGCTCACGATCTCAGGACTCCAATCAGCCCCAGCATTTT. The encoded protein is CASSRSQDSNQPQHF. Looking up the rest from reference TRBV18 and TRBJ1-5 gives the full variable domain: NAGVMQNPRHLVRRRGQEARLRCSPMKGHSHVYWYRQLPEEGLKFMVYLQKENIIDESGMPKERFSAEFPKEGPSILRIQQVVRGDSAAYFCASSRSQDSNQPQHFGDGTRLSIL.